Listed below are T cell receptor beta chains from one sample, sequenced in a study of blood T cell repertoires in COVID-19. Data came from immunoSEQ multiplex PCR; TCRdb stores just in-frame clones and leaves some out. The sample lists about 250,000 clones, roughly 80% occurring once. The sequencing sample was made of PBMCs or T cells enriched from blood (not recorded which). The receptors shown here come from a man aged 40-50 years who had been exposed to COVID-19. Both conserved end residues are part of each CDR3. Fields, in order: J gene, clone size, V gene, D gene, CDR3 protein, CDR3 DNA. D genes are given only for firm matches. Size is stated for part of the rows, as once, few or many counts, or as a class when the clone is expanded.

TRBJ2-1	-	TRBV10-1	TRBD2	CASSESGLAGTYNEQFF	TGCGCCAGCAGTGAGTCGGGACTAGCGGGAACCTACAATGAGCAGTTCTTC
TRBJ1-4	-	TRBV11-2	-	CASRGRSAEKLFF	TGTGCCAGCAGGGGGAGGTCCGCTGAAAAACTGTTTTTT
TRBJ1-1	once	TRBV18	-	CASSPPVNTEAFF	TGTGCCAGCTCCCCGCCGGTGAACACTGAAGCTTTCTTT
TRBJ2-2	-	TRBV3-1/TRBV3-2	-	CASRETLNTGELFF	TGTGCCAGCCGTGAGACTTTGAACACCGGGGAGCTGTTTTTT
TRBJ2-1	-	TRBV11-3	TRBD2	CASSLVAGGYNEQFF	TGTGCCAGCAGCTTAGTTGCGGGAGGGTACAATGAGCAGTTCTTC
TRBJ2-7	-	TRBV6-5	-	CASSLDRSFYEQYF	TGTGCCAGCAGCCTCGACAGGAGTTTCTACGAGCAGTACTTC
TRBJ2-1	-	TRBV18	TRBD2	CASSPPSAGGTNEQFF	TGTGCCAGCTCACCACCGTCGGCGGGAGGGACAAATGAGCAGTTCTTC
TRBJ1-1	-	TRBV3-1/TRBV3-2	-	CASSQEQGWTEAFF	TGTGCCAGCAGCCAGGAACAGGGTTGGACTGAAGCTTTCTTT
TRBJ2-7	-	TRBV6-5	TRBD1	CASSTYRGLVHEQYF	TGTGCCAGCAGTACCTACAGGGGTTTAGTCCACGAGCAGTACTTC
TRBJ2-1	-	TRBV6-4	-	CASSDPTRPFREQFF	TGTGCCAGCAGTGACCCGACTAGGCCTTTCCGTGAGCAGTTCTTC
TRBJ2-7	-	TRBV5-1	-	CASSHTQDSYEQYF	TGCGCCAGCAGCCATACACAGGACTCCTACGAGCAGTACTTC
TRBJ2-1	-	TRBV7-9	-	CASSSRARGSGLYNEQFF	TGTGCCAGCAGCTCCCGGGCCAGGGGTTCGGGGCTTTACAATGAGCAGTTCTTC
TRBJ2-1	-	TRBV14	TRBD2	CASSQDRVTSGRANEQFF	TGTGCCAGCAGCCAAGACCGGGTAACTAGCGGGAGGGCCAATGAGCAGTTCTTC
TRBJ2-2	-	TRBV5-4	-	CASSLVQGGELFF	TGTGCCAGCAGCTTGGTACAGGGTGGGGAGCTGTTTTTT
TRBJ2-5	few	TRBV20-1	TRBD2	CSASSSGKETQYF	TGCAGTGCTAGTTCTAGCGGAAAAGAGACCCAGTACTTC
TRBJ1-2	-	TRBV12-3/TRBV12-4	-	CASNTGGVEGYTF	TGTGCCAGCAACACAGGAGGGGTGGAGGGCTACACCTTC
TRBJ1-5	few	TRBV29-1	-	CSVRFQDQPQHF	TGCAGCGTTAGATTCCAGGATCAGCCCCAGCATTTT
TRBJ1-2	-	TRBV29-1	TRBD1	CSVYRGEGYTF	TGCAGCGTCTACAGGGGGGAAGGCTACACCTTC
TRBJ1-2	-	TRBV20-1	-	CSAMRERGYTF	TGCAGTGCGATGCGGGAACGCGGCTACACCTTC
TRBJ1-1	few	TRBV12-3/TRBV12-4	-	CASSLGGEAFF	TGTGCCAGCAGTTTGGGGGGGGAAGCTTTCTTT
TRBJ1-2	-	TRBV3-1/TRBV3-2	TRBD1	CASTSQDRGRIGYTF	TGTGCCAGCACCTCTCAAGACAGGGGGCGCATTGGCTACACCTTC
TRBJ2-2	-	TRBV7-6	TRBD2	CASCGLAGGNTGELFF	TGTGCCAGCTGTGGACTAGCGGGAGGAAACACCGGGGAGCTGTTTTTT
TRBJ2-5	-	TRBV5-4	TRBD2	CASSRGSGRDGTQYF	TGTGCCAGCAGCCGGGGTAGCGGGAGGGATGGGACCCAGTACTTC
TRBJ2-7	-	TRBV6-5	TRBD1	CASSYSGQGPYEQYF	TGTGCCAGCAGTTACTCGGGACAGGGGCCCTACGAGCAGTACTTC
TRBJ2-3	-	TRBV24-1	-	CATSDSPRGSTDTQYF	TGTGCCACCAGTGATTCGCCACGGGGAAGCACAGATACGCAGTATTTT
TRBJ1-2	few	TRBV6-5	-	CASRGTSNYGYTF	TGTGCCAGCAGGGGGACATCTAACTATGGCTACACCTTC
TRBJ2-5	-	TRBV21-1	-	CASSKARTSGRPQYF	TGTGCCAGCAGCAAAGCGCGTACTAGCGGGAGGCCCCAGTACTTC
TRBJ2-3	-	TRBV5-1	TRBD2	CASSLSPGLAGTTDTQYF	TGCGCCAGCAGCTTGTCTCCGGGACTAGCGGGGACGACAGATACGCAGTATTTT
TRBJ1-1	once	TRBV19	TRBD1	CASSIRDRDMNTEAFF	TGTGCCAGTAGTATAAGGGACAGGGACATGAACACTGAAGCTTTCTTT
TRBJ2-5	-	TRBV7-9	TRBD2	CASSLETSGSGALGTQYF	TGTGCCAGCAGCTTAGAGACTAGCGGGAGTGGGGCACTGGGGACCCAGTACTTC
TRBJ2-3	-	TRBV6-1	-	CASSEVLASADTQYF	TGTGCCAGCAGTGAGGTACTTGCTAGCGCAGATACGCAGTATTTT
TRBJ2-3	-	TRBV10-3	TRBD2	CAISGTSGLWTDTQYF	TGTGCCATCAGTGGGACTAGCGGGTTATGGACAGATACGCAGTATTTT
TRBJ2-5	once	TRBV28	-	CASSLLPGQGPKSDGGDF	TGTGCCAGCAGTTTATTGCCGGGACAGGGACCCAAGAGTGACGGGGGGGACTTC
TRBJ2-3	-	TRBV18	-	CASSPVTSSDTQYF	TGTGCCAGCTCACCAGTGACTAGTTCAGATACGCAGTATTTT
TRBJ1-5	-	TRBV30	-	CAWSVSGYGNQPQHF	TGTGCCTGGAGTGTGTCGGGGTATGGCAATCAGCCCCAGCATTTT
TRBJ2-1	-	TRBV5-4	-	CASNIIGSYNEQFF	TGTGCCAGCAACATCATCGGGAGTTACAATGAGCAGTTCTTC
TRBJ2-7	-	TRBV5-6	-	CASSNGLESYEQYF	TGTGCCAGCAGCAATGGACTGGAATCCTACGAGCAGTACTTC
TRBJ2-7	few	TRBV12-5	TRBD1	CASAQGAWVYEQYF	TGTGCTAGCGCTCAGGGGGCGTGGGTCTACGAGCAGTACTTC
TRBJ2-7	-	TRBV11-3	-	CASSVGPASEQYF	TGTGCCAGCAGTGTGGGGCCGGCATCCGAGCAGTACTTC
TRBJ1-1	-	TRBV2	TRBD1	CASSAGQGGTEAFF	TGTGCCAGCAGTGCCGGACAGGGGGGGACTGAAGCTTTCTTT
TRBJ1-1	-	TRBV29-1	TRBD1	CSVLKQGSNAEAFF	TGCAGCGTTTTAAAACAGGGGTCAAACGCTGAAGCTTTCTTT
TRBJ1-2	once	TRBV11-2	TRBD1	CASSSYRTGPGYTF	TGTGCCAGCAGCTCATACAGGACAGGGCCCGGCTACACCTTC
TRBJ1-6	few	TRBV25-1	-	CASRSFLSESPLHF	TGTGCCAGCAGGTCCTTCCTCAGCGAATCACCCCTCCACTTT
TRBJ1-5	-	TRBV12-3/TRBV12-4	-	CASSLRGNQPQHF	TGTGCCAGCAGTTTAAGAGGTAATCAGCCCCAGCATTTT
TRBJ1-3	once	TRBV27	-	CASSFGASGNTIYF	TGTGCCAGCAGTTTTGGAGCGTCTGGAAACACCATATATTTT
TRBJ1-3	-	TRBV18	-	CASSLRDTASIYF	TGTGCCAGCTCACTCCGGGACACAGCCTCCATATATTTT
TRBJ2-3	-	TRBV7-3	-	CASSPISTGEQYF	TGTGCCAGCAGTCCCATTTCGACCGGGGAGCAGTATTTT
TRBJ1-4	few	TRBV5-1	-	CASSQREGANEKLFF	TGCGCCAGCAGCCAAAGAGAGGGTGCCAATGAAAAACTGTTTTTT
TRBJ2-1	-	TRBV12-3/TRBV12-4	-	CASSLVGQDEQFF	TGTGCCAGCAGTTTAGTGGGCCAGGATGAGCAGTTCTTC
TRBJ2-1	-	TRBV24-1	-	CATSDAYRGGEQFF	TGTGCCACCAGTGATGCCTACAGGGGAGGCGAGCAGTTCTTC
TRBJ1-3	-	TRBV12-3/TRBV12-4	-	CASTEGAENTIYF	TGTGCCAGCACCGAGGGCGCGGAAAACACCATATATTTT
TRBJ1-2	many	TRBV4-2	TRBD1	CASSQEAGGGYGYTF	TGTGCCAGCAGCCAAGAGGCAGGGGGAGGCTATGGCTACACCTTC
TRBJ2-2	-	TRBV2	-	CASRRAATGELFF	TGTGCCAGCCGCCGAGCGGCTACCGGGGAGCTGTTTTTT
TRBJ2-6	-	TRBV19	-	CASNNGRLSGANVLTF	TGTGCCAGTAACAACGGGAGACTGTCTGGGGCCAACGTCCTGACTTTC
TRBJ1-2	-	TRBV6-1	-	CASSEASRRGGGYTF	TGTGCCAGCAGTGAAGCCTCACGGAGGGGAGGTGGCTACACCTTC
TRBJ2-6	-	TRBV7-9	-	CASSAEGSGANVLTF	TGTGCCAGCAGCGCAGAGGGCTCTGGGGCCAACGTCCTGACTTTC
TRBJ1-6	-	TRBV4-2	-	CASSQDGYSGWSLHF	TGTGCCAGCAGCCAAGACGGTTACTCTGGATGGAGTCTCCACTTT
TRBJ2-2	-	TRBV24-1	-	CATSDPSTSGELFF	TGTGCCACCAGTGACCCATCGACTAGTGGGGAGCTGTTTTTT